A single T cell receptor (beta chain) is shown here with its context. What it binds is not known. The V segment lost 5 bases and the J segment 0 bases; nucleotides outside the gene matches: 6. The germline V gene encodes CDR1 SGHAT and CDR2 FQNNGV. This CDR3 has 15 residues. This entry belongs to a study of shared clonotypes between healthy human individuals. In the study overall: Used for every donor were three CD4 naive, three CD4 memory, two CD8 naive and one CD8 memory plate.

Measured with immunoSEQ multiplex PCR; TCRdb has only the in-frame clones, and not every one. The table lists 2,500,000 or so clones, 80% to 95% of them singletons. The investigators split CD4+ cells into a CD45RA+ naive subset and a CD45RA-negative memory subset. Findings and limits, study-wide: It was the non-shared clonotypes that had lower generation probabilities than clonotypes shared by all four donors.

The TCR sequence derives from a man aged 18 to 35 in good health. Some clones in this sample may be carry-over from other donors' samples. This chain uses TRBV11-2 with TRBJ2-5; 7 nucleotides agree with TRBD1. Sequencing was done on a sample of naive CD4+ T cells from PBMCs. Sample subset: CD45RA+ positively selected. The DNA for the CDR3 is TGTGCCAGCAGCCCTCAGACAGGGAACCAAGAGACCCAGTACTTC. The encoded protein is CASSPQTGNQETQYF.